The 10 T cell receptor beta chains below come from one sample, sequenced in a study of blood T cell repertoires in COVID-19. Profiled with immunoSEQ multiplex PCR; TCRdb holds only in-frame clones, not every one. The data hold 300,000 to 400,000 clones, with about nine tenths observed a single time. The sequencing sample was made of peripheral blood. The receptors here all came from a woman in her twenties or thirties with COVID-19, enrolled during active disease.

Notes on this clone: At the DNA level, this CDR3 is encoded by other sequences in the same sample as well. V is TRBV19 and J is TRBJ1-5, with TRBD1 identical over 7 bases. The V gene end was trimmed by 5 bases and the J gene end by 4 bases; junction bases not matched to a gene: 5. The CDR3 sequence is 14 residues long. Germline V gene sequence: CDR1 LNHDA, CDR2 SQIVND (reference sequence). This CDR3 reads CASSLRDSNQPQHF. The CDR3 DNA reads as TGTGCCAGTAGTCTCCGGGACAGTAATCAGCCCCAGCATTTT. The whole variable domain, remainder taken from reference TRBV19 and TRBJ1-5, is DGGITQSPKYLFRKEGQNVTLSCEQNLNHDAMYWYRQDPGQGLRLIYYSQIVNDFQKGDIAEGYSVSREKKESFPLTVTSAQKNPTAFYLCASSLRDSNQPQHFGDGTRLSIL.

The chain has TRBV30 and TRBJ2-7; 8 nucleotides line up with TRBD2. In germline, CDR1 is GTSNPN, CDR2 SVGIG (reference sequence). After removal of 2 bases from V and 3 bases from J, the junction contained 9 bases not matched to a gene. This CDR3 has 15 residues. The CDR3 protein is CAWSKDGGAIYEQYF. The CDR3 DNA follows: TGTGCCTGGAGTAAGGACGGGGGGGCTATCTACGAGCAGTACTTC.

The V gene is TRBV11-3, the J gene TRBJ1-2; D is ambiguous. This CDR3 has 13 amino acids. The V and J ends lost 6 bases and 4 bases respectively, with 12 bases between them. From germline, CDR1 is SGHNT and CDR2 YENEEA. As DNA, the CDR3 is TGTGCCAGCAGTTGGGAGTCTAGCTATGGCTACACCTTC. This sequence encodes CASSWESSYGYTF.

This clone came up a few times. This chain connects TRBV30 to TRBJ1-5, with D tentatively TRBD1 (6 bases). The CDR3 covers 14 residues. With 0 bases removed from V and 6 bases from J, the gap between germline ends came to 12 bases. Germline CDR1 and CDR2: GTSNPN and SVGIG (reference sequence). CDR3 coding DNA: TGTGCCTGGAGTGTATGGGGGCTGTTTCAGCCCCAGCATTTT. Translation: CAWSVWGLFQPQHF.

The V and J genes are TRBV9 and TRBJ1-1, with unresolved D. The CDR3 is made up of 16 amino acids. V was pared by 0 bases and J by 0 bases, with 12 bases between. Per the germline V gene, CDR1 is SGDLS and CDR2 is YYNGEE. The CDR3 reads CASSVGEEWLNTEAFF. The CDR3, as DNA: TGTGCCAGCAGCGTAGGGGAGGAGTGGCTGAACACTGAAGCTTTCTTT.

This chain joins TRBV5-1 and TRBJ2-3; 9 bases match TRBD2. Germline values: CDR1 SGHRS, CDR2 YFSETQ. The trim removed 2 bases at V and 2 bases at J, leaving 3 bases unmatched. The CDR3 runs to 15 residues. The CDR3 nucleotides are TGCGCCAGCAGCTTACGGACTAGCGACACAGATACGCAGTATTTT. Translated, it gives CASSLRTSDTDTQYF.

This sequence joins TRBV5-1 and TRBJ1-1; D is unclear. V lost 4 bases, J lost 1 base, and 14 bases lay in between. Looked up from germline, CDR1 is SGHRS and CDR2 is YFSETQ. CDR3 length: 15 amino acids. CDR3 DNA sequence: TGCGCCAGCAGCCCAGAACGACAACCGAACACTGAAGCTTTCTTT. Encoded protein: CASSPERQPNTEAFF.

V and J are TRBV28 and TRBJ2-1; perhaps TRBD2 as D (6 bases). V was cut by 4 bases and J by 8 bases, with 18 bases left in between. This CDR3 comprises 15 residues. CDR1 is MDHEN, CDR2 SYDVKM, per germline. CDR3 coding DNA: TGTGCCAGCAGTTCCCCTAGCGAACTGGGCCATGAGCAGTTCTTC. It translates to CASSSPSELGHEQFF.

This chain links TRBV4-2 with TRBJ2-1; TRBD2 might be the D (6 bases). Trimming shortened V by 0 bases and J by 5 bases, and 11 bases separated the two germline ends. Germline CDR1 LGHNA, CDR2 YNFKEQ. The CDR3 runs 15 residues. CDR3 nucleotide sequence: TGTGCCAGCAGCCAAGAGCTAGCGAATAACAATGAGCAGTTCTTC. Amino acids: CASSQELANNNEQFF.

In its sample, this clone was seen once. In the same sample, other DNA sequences code for this CDR3. CDR3 protein: CASSFDRAYEQYF. In DNA, the CDR3 is TGTGCCAGCAGTTTTGACAGGGCCTACGAGCAGTACTTC. The chain carries TRBV12-3 or TRBV12-4 and TRBJ2-7, with 7 bases aligning to TRBD1. The CDR3 totals 13 residues. The ends lost 3 bases at V and 2 bases at J; junction bases unmatched: 1.